Each of the 18 T cell receptor beta chains below was sequenced from the same sample in a study of OX40 agonist ivuxolimab in advanced cancers. Profiled with immunoSEQ multiplex PCR; TCRdb holds only in-frame clones, not every one. The top ten hold 13% to 15% of the sample, which has tens of thousands of clones, about 92% seen once. The input for sequencing was CD4+ or CD8+ T cells sorted from blood, taken in a trial of the OX40 agonist ivuxolimab. The receptors were gathered from an adult with an advanced solid tumor such as melanoma, head and neck, liver or kidney cancer.

The chain couples TRBV28 to TRBJ1-1; unclear D gene. The germline V gene has CDR1 MDHEN and CDR2 SYDVKM. This CDR3 spans 15 amino acids. V was trimmed by 2 bases and J by 3 bases, leaving 13 bases between them. In DNA form, the CDR3 reads TGTGCCAGCAGTTTACTCCAGGAGGTGGACACTGAAGCTTTCTTT. This sequence encodes CASSLLQEVDTEAFF.

The chain joins TRBV27 to TRBJ2-7, with TRBD2 matching over 14 bases. CDR1 MNHEY and CDR2 SMNVEV come from the germline V gene (reference sequence). J was trimmed by 1 base and V by 4 bases; bases with no gene match: 3. The CDR3 consists of 16 residues. For the CDR3, the DNA is TGTGCCAGCAGTTCGGGGACTAGCGGGAGTTCCTACGAGCAGTACTTC. This codes for CASSSGTSGSSYEQYF.

This chain links TRBV7-9 with TRBJ2-7, with unresolved D. Trimming pared 5 bases from V and 2 bases from J, leaving 7 bases between. Germline values: CDR1 SEHNR, CDR2 FQNEAQ (reference sequence). The CDR3 runs to 12 residues. The CDR3 is CASSPGPYEQYF. As DNA, the CDR3 is TGTGCCAGCAGCCCAGGCCCCTACGAGCAGTACTTC.

This clone is a singleton in its sample. The gene calls are TRBV27 and TRBJ1-2; possible D gene TRBD1, 5 bases. Per the germline V gene, CDR1 is MNHEY and CDR2 is SMNVEV (reference sequence). The CDR3 loop spans 13 amino acids. Trimming shortened V by 3 bases and J by 7 bases, and 12 bases separated the two germline ends. This chain's CDR3 is CASSFSQGGGYTF. The CDR3 nucleotides are TGTGCCAGCAGTTTCAGCCAGGGTGGTGGCTACACCTTC.

This clone was picked up one time. The chain's CDR3 is CASSLRTPWDTQYF. DNA of the CDR3: TGTGCCAGCAGCTTGAGGACCCCTTGGGATACGCAGTATTTT. This chain uses TRBV5-6 with TRBJ2-3; D gene uncertain. The CDR3 is 14 amino acids. Germline lookup yields CDR1 SGHDT and CDR2 YYEEEE. Between the trimmed V and J ends, which lost 1 base and 6 bases, there was a span of 12 bases.

In this sample, this clone turned up once. V is TRBV7-6 and J is TRBJ2-1; D is ambiguous. Germline CDR1 reads SGHVS; CDR2 reads FNYEAQ. The CDR3 is 13 residues long. V was clipped by 2 bases and J by 8 bases, with 10 bases between them. The CDR3 reads CASSLISGDEQFF. The CDR3 nucleotides read TGTGCCAGCAGCTTAATAAGTGGCGATGAGCAGTTCTTC.

This chain connects TRBV7-6 to TRBJ2-1; D gene unclear. V shed 0 bases and J shed 1 base, with 7 bases lying between them. This CDR3 has 15 amino acids. Germline loops: CDR1 SGHVS, CDR2 FNYEAQ. In nucleotides, the CDR3 is TGTGCCAGCAGCTTAGCGGACGGTTCCTACAATGAGCAGTTCTTC. It translates to CASSLADGSYNEQFF.

This clone has only a few counts. Additional DNA sequences in this sample encode the identical CDR3. J is TRBJ2-7 and V is TRBV27; D gene unclear. This CDR3 is 11 amino acids long. V was cut by 4 bases and J by 0 bases, with 1 base left in between. In germline, CDR1 is MNHEY, CDR2 SMNVEV (reference sequence). For the CDR3, the DNA is TGTGCCAGCAGTTCCTCCTACGAGCAGTACTTC. Amino acids: CASSSSYEQYF.

This chain joins TRBV5-1 and TRBJ1-2; D remains ambiguous. Trimming cost V 0 bases and J 1 base, with 7 bases left between them. Germline V gives CDR1 SGHRS, CDR2 YFSETQ. This CDR3 is 14 amino acids long. This CDR3 reads CASSLGGSNYGYTF. The DNA of the CDR3 is TGCGCCAGCAGCTTGGGTGGCAGTAACTATGGCTACACCTTC.

The rearrangement links TRBV4-1 to TRBJ1-5; possible D gene TRBD1, 5 bases. This CDR3 has 18 amino acids. The V gene lost 0 bases and the J gene lost 0 bases, with 15 bases spanning the gap. Germline assignment: CDR1 MGHRA and CDR2 YSYEKL. CDR3 loop: CASSQEAGLTYSNQPQHF. The CDR3, as DNA: TGCGCCAGCAGCCAAGAGGCGGGGCTTACCTATAGCAATCAGCCCCAGCATTTT.

This sequence joins TRBV7-2 and TRBJ1-4; a possible D gene is TRBD1 (6 bases). Germline V gene data show CDR1 as SGHTA and CDR2 as FQGNSA. V was clipped by 0 bases and J by 8 bases, with 22 bases between them. The CDR3 is 18 amino acids. CDR3 sequence: CASSLAGRSAGVGEKLFF. The DNA for the CDR3 is TGTGCCAGCAGCTTAGCGGGTCGGTCAGCAGGGGTCGGGGAAAAACTGTTTTTT.

The table lists this clone with a count of one. The chain uses TRBV27 and TRBJ1-1, with D hard to call. V gave up 5 bases and J gave up 0 bases, with 13 bases separating them. CDR3 length equals 15 residues. Looked up from germline, CDR1 is MNHEY and CDR2 is SMNVEV (reference sequence). The CDR3 region has the DNA TGTGCCAGCAGTCCCAGGACGGGCATGAACACTGAAGCTTTCTTT. Its protein product is CASSPRTGMNTEAFF.

The table lists this clone with a count of one. This chain joins TRBV28 and TRBJ2-1; TRBD2 might be the D (6 bases). Germline loops: CDR1 MDHEN, CDR2 SYDVKM. This CDR3 comprises 16 residues. Trimming left V 6 bases short and J 4 bases short, with 19 bases between. CDR3 nucleotide sequence: TGTGCCAGCAGCCCCCTTGAGGGAGGCTTTTACAATGAGCAGTTCTTC. It yields the protein CASSPLEGGFYNEQFF.

J is TRBJ1-1 and V is TRBV7-8, with unresolved D. This CDR3 is 15 amino acids long. The ends were cut back, 5 bases at V and 1 base at J, with 14 bases in the middle. The germline V gene has CDR1 SGHVS and CDR2 FQNEAQ. In nucleotides, the CDR3 is TGTGCCAGCAGCGCCCCAGAACGGGGGAACACTGAAGCTTTCTTT. This codes for CASSAPERGNTEAFF.

The chain links TRBV28 to TRBJ2-3; TRBD2 matches at 11 bases. Trimming cost V 3 bases and J 5 bases; bases outside gene matches: 4. Germline values: CDR1 MDHEN, CDR2 SYDVKM. The CDR3 contains 15 residues. In nucleotides, the CDR3 is TGTGCCAGCAGTTTCGGGACTAGCGGAAGAGATACGCAGTATTTT. Its translation: CASSFGTSGRDTQYF.

The V gene is TRBV9, the J gene TRBJ2-7; a weak D match, TRBD1 (6 bases). The ends were cut back, 4 bases at V and 0 bases at J, with 17 bases in the middle. CDR1 is SGDLS, CDR2 YYNGEE, per germline. This CDR3 is built from 16 residues. The CDR3 DNA follows: TGTGCCAGCAGCCCACCCCCGGGACAAGACTCCTACGAGCAGTACTTC. It codes for CASSPPPGQDSYEQYF. The full variable domain, in which reference TRBV9 and TRBJ2-7 provide the parts outside the CDR3, is DSGVTQTPKHLITATGQRVTLRCSPRSGDLSVYWYQQSLDQGLQFLIQYYNGEERAKGNILERFSAQQFPDLHSELNLSSLELGDSALYFCASSPPPGQDSYEQYFGPGTRLTVT.

The chain links TRBV19 to TRBJ2-2; 9 nucleotides agree with TRBD2. After removal of 7 bases from V and 3 bases from J, the junction contained 18 bases not matched to a gene. Germline-derived CDR1 and CDR2 are LNHDA and SQIVND (reference sequence). CDR3 length equals 19 residues. The DNA of the CDR3 is TGTGCCAGTAAAATCCTCCCCGGCGGGAGGGCCAAGTACACCGGGGAGCTGTTTTTT. Translation: CASKILPGGRAKYTGELFF.

This chain connects TRBV7-9 to TRBJ2-3; possibly TRBD1 or TRBD2 for D (5 bases each). Germline CDR1 and CDR2: SEHNR and FQNEAQ (reference sequence). V lost 1 base and J 14 bases, leaving 16 bases between the germline ends. The CDR3 spans 13 residues. As DNA, the CDR3 is TGTGCCAGCAGCTTAGGGGACCCCAGTCCCTGGTATTTT. It encodes CASSLGDPSPWYF.